The 21 T cell receptor beta chains below all came from one sample that was sequenced in a study of control samples from healthy donors and cancer patients. Generated by immunoSEQ multiplex PCR, the TCRdb table keeps only in-frame clones and is missing some. The sample holds about 160,000 clones; around nine tenths are singletons and the top ten take 12%. Sequenced: blood. These receptors originate from a young man in good health.

In its sample, this clone was seen once. The genes are TRBV6-5 and TRBJ2-3; D remains ambiguous. Germline V gene sequence: CDR1 MNHEY, CDR2 SVGAGI. CDR3 size: 12 residues. V lost 5 bases and J 6 bases, leaving 9 bases between the germline ends. The CDR3 is CASSPLGDTQYF. The CDR3 nucleotides read TGTGCCAGCAGTCCTCTCGGGGATACGCAGTATTTT.

CDR3 DNA sequence: TGTGCCAGCTCCGGACGGAACTCCTACGAGCAGTACTTC. Translating gives CASSGRNSYEQYF. The chain links TRBV18 to TRBJ2-7; D is ambiguous. CDR3 length: 13 residues. Germline V gene lookup returns CDR1 KGHSH and CDR2 LQKENI. The V gene lost 6 bases and the J gene lost 0 bases, with 9 bases spanning the gap.

The chain has TRBV19 and TRBJ1-2; the D is unclear. V lost 5 bases to trimming and J lost 4 bases, with 14 bases between them. The CDR3 spans 14 residues. Germline assignment: CDR1 LNHDA and CDR2 SQIVND (reference sequence). CDR3 sequence reads: CASSSGALGYGYTF. The DNA of the CDR3 is TGTGCCAGTAGTTCAGGAGCGCTGGGCTATGGCTACACCTTC.

The rearrangement uses TRBV20-1 and TRBJ2-3; 8 bases fit TRBD2. The CDR3 sequence is 15 residues long. Germline V lookup: CDR1 DFQATT, CDR2 SNEGSKA (reference sequence). Trimming at V came to 3 bases and at J to 6 bases, leaving 11 bases not matched to a gene. The CDR3, as DNA: TGCAGTGCTAGTCTTTCAGCGGGGGCGAGGGATACGCAGTATTTT. The encoded protein is CSASLSAGARDTQYF.

This clone has just one count. The chain uses TRBV18 and TRBJ2-3; no reliable D call. Germline values: CDR1 KGHSH, CDR2 LQKENI. The CDR3 is made up of 15 amino acids. V was clipped by 3 bases and J by 0 bases, with 10 bases between them. The CDR3 is CASSPQILSTDTQYF. The CDR3 DNA is TGTGCCAGCTCACCTCAGATACTTAGCACAGATACGCAGTATTTT.

The V and J genes are TRBV27 and TRBJ2-1; 8 bases map to TRBD2. The V gene's germline CDR1 is MNHEY and CDR2 SMNVEV (reference sequence). The CDR3 extends over 14 amino acids. Trimming removed 8 bases from V and 1 base from J; junction bases left unmatched: 4. The CDR3 protein is CASGGLASYNEQFF. CDR3 DNA sequence: TGTGCCAGCGGAGGACTAGCATCCTACAATGAGCAGTTCTTC.

The chain recombines TRBV6-2 or TRBV6-3 with TRBJ2-7; 10 bases agree with TRBD2. The junction had 11 bases not matched to a gene; V was cut back by 2 bases and J by 4 bases. The CDR3 runs to 17 residues. The germline CDR1 and CDR2 sequences are MNHEY and SVGEGT. The DNA for the CDR3 is TGTGCCAGCAGTTACATGTATCTAGCGGGAGCGTCGTACGAGCAGTACTTC. Its translation is CASSYMYLAGASYEQYF.

This chain uses TRBV5-1 with TRBJ2-3, with D unclear. Trimming removed 0 bases at V and 0 bases at J, with 5 bases between. Germline-derived CDR1 and CDR2 are SGHRS and YFSETQ. CDR3 length: 14 residues. Here the CDR3 DNA reads TGCGCCAGCAGCTTGGTCGGGAGCACAGATACGCAGTATTTT. It encodes CASSLVGSTDTQYF.

V usage is TRBV7-3 and J usage is TRBJ1-2; tentative D call: TRBD1 (5 bases). V lost 5 bases to trimming and J lost 4 bases, with 20 bases between them. The CDR3 is 16 amino acids. Germline CDR1 reads SGHTA; CDR2 reads FQGTGA. The CDR3 nucleotides read TGTGCCAGCAGCCCCGGAGGGGCAGCGCGTCGCTATGGCTACACCTTC. It codes for CASSPGGAARRYGYTF.

The chain has TRBV27 and TRBJ2-1, with 8 bases aligning to TRBD2. The V gene end was trimmed by 7 bases and the J gene end by 10 bases; junction bases not matched to a gene: 12. CDR1 and CDR2 from the germline V gene are MNHEY and SMNVEV (reference sequence). This CDR3 has 14 amino acids. The CDR3, as DNA: TGTGCCAGCACCCGGGAGGGCGGATGGGAAGAGCAGTTCTTC. Protein: CASTREGGWEEQFF.

The chain uses TRBV18 and TRBJ2-5; D possibly corresponds to TRBD1 (5 bases). The germline V and J ends were trimmed by 0 bases and 0 bases, with 8 bases remaining between them. In germline, CDR1 is KGHSH, CDR2 LQKENI. The CDR3 extends over 15 amino acids. CDR3 nucleotides: TGTGCCAGCTCACCACCGACAGTGTACCAAGAGACCCAGTACTTC. Protein sequence: CASSPPTVYQETQYF.

The chain is built from TRBV5-4 and TRBJ1-6, with D hard to call. V was trimmed by 2 bases and J by 0 bases, leaving 6 bases between them. This CDR3 is built from 15 residues. Germline loops: CDR1 SGHNT, CDR2 YYREEE (reference sequence). Here the CDR3 reads CASSFQSSYNSPLHF. DNA of the CDR3: TGTGCCAGCAGCTTTCAAAGCTCCTATAATTCACCCCTCCACTTT.

The chain carries TRBV2 and TRBJ2-1, with D possibly matching TRBD1 (6 bases). The V and J ends lost 3 bases and 10 bases respectively, with 22 bases between them. The V gene's germline CDR1 is SNHLY and CDR2 FYNNEI. The CDR3 contains 16 residues. CDR3 in amino acids: CASSDGIEGPRGEQFF. CDR3 bases: TGTGCCAGCAGTGATGGGATCGAGGGGCCCAGGGGAGAGCAGTTCTTC.

This chain uses TRBV18 with TRBJ2-7; D is unresolved. Germline-derived CDR1 and CDR2 are KGHSH and LQKENI. CDR3 size: 11 residues. V dropped 4 bases and J dropped 2 bases, with 3 bases sitting between them. As DNA, the CDR3 is TGTGCCAGCTCACGAGCCTACGAGCAGTACTTC. This sequence encodes CASSRAYEQYF.

This clone was counted a few times. The V and J genes are TRBV19 and TRBJ1-6; D remains unclear. Trimming took off 4 bases at V and 0 bases at J, with 13 bases between the two ends. Germline values: CDR1 LNHDA, CDR2 SQIVND (reference sequence). The CDR3 is 17 residues long. In DNA form, the CDR3 reads TGTGCCAGTAGTAGAGACTGGGCCAGCTCCTATAATTCACCCCTCCACTTT. Its translation: CASSRDWASSYNSPLHF.

The rearrangement joins TRBV7-9 to TRBJ1-2; possibly TRBD1 for D (5 bases). V was cut by 1 base and J by 3 bases, with 12 bases left in between. The CDR3 has 15 amino acids. Germline assignment: CDR1 SEHNR and CDR2 FQNEAQ (reference sequence). The CDR3 loop reads CASSLGPGGDYGYTF. The CDR3 DNA reads as TGTGCCAGCAGCTTAGGTCCCGGGGGAGACTATGGCTACACCTTC.

Only a few counts were recorded for this clone. This chain joins TRBV2 and TRBJ2-1, with 7 positions matching TRBD1. Germline loops: CDR1 SNHLY, CDR2 FYNNEI. CDR3 length: 14 amino acids. The V and J ends lost 5 bases and 7 bases, in that order; junction bases with no gene match: 8. The CDR3 loop reads CASSRTGNKNEQFF. CDR3 in DNA: TGTGCCAGCAGTCGGACAGGAAACAAGAATGAGCAGTTCTTC.

The rearrangement uses TRBV19 and TRBJ2-7; D is perhaps TRBD2 (6 bases). This CDR3 is built from 14 residues. V gave up 3 bases and J gave up 2 bases, with 11 bases separating them. The germline CDR1 and CDR2 sequences are LNHDA and SQIVND (reference sequence). CDR3 nucleotide sequence: TGTGCCAGTAGTATGTTCGGGGGACCCTACGAGCAGTACTTC. Translation gives CASSMFGGPYEQYF.

The CDR3 loop reads CASRAANTNTGELFF. DNA of the CDR3: TGTGCCAGCAGGGCAGCGAACACGAACACCGGGGAGCTGTTTTTT. The V call is TRBV27, the J call TRBJ2-2; D gene ambiguous. From germline, CDR1 is MNHEY and CDR2 SMNVEV (reference sequence). The V end was cut by 6 bases, the J end by 0 bases, with 11 bases between. The CDR3 covers 15 residues.

The V gene is TRBV6-5, the J gene TRBJ1-2; D gene ambiguous. The V end was cut by 7 bases, the J end by 3 bases, with 9 bases between. Germline lookup yields CDR1 MNHEY and CDR2 SVGAGI. The CDR3 consists of 12 residues. CDR3 DNA sequence: TGTGCCAGCATGGGGAGCTACTATGGCTACACCTTC. Translation gives CASMGSYYGYTF.

The rearrangement joins TRBV4-2 to TRBJ1-1, with D maybe TRBD1 (5 bases). V lost 10 bases and J lost 3, with 15 bases in between. Germline V CDR1 and CDR2: LGHNA, YNFKEQ. The CDR3 runs 13 residues. CDR3 nucleotide sequence: TGTGCCACCACCAGGGAGATGGACACTGAAGCTTTCTTT. Translating it yields CATTREMDTEAFF.